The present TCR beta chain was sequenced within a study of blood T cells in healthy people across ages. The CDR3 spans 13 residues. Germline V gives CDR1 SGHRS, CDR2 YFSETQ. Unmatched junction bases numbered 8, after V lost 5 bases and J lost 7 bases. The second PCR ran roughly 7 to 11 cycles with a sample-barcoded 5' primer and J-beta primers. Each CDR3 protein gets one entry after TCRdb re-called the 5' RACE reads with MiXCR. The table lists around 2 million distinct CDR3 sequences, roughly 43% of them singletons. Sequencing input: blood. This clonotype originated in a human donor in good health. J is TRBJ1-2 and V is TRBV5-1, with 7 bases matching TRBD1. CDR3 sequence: CASRETGSGGYTF. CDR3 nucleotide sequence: TGCGCCAGCAGAGAGACAGGGTCGGGTGGCTACACCTTC.